The 28 T cell receptor beta chains below come from one sample, sequenced in a study of blood T cell repertoires in COVID-19. Method: immunoSEQ multiplex PCR; TCRdb's copy keeps in-frame clones and lacks some. This table has some 37,000 clones, over 75% appearing once. Sequenced sample: peripheral blood. All receptors come from a man at least 80 years old with active or convalescent COVID-19.

The rearrangement links TRBV5-6 to TRBJ2-3; TRBD2 matches at 11 bases. The germline V gene has CDR1 SGHDT and CDR2 YYEEEE. This CDR3 is 18 amino acids long. The ends lost 0 bases at V and 3 bases at J; junction bases unmatched: 9. Written as DNA, the CDR3 is TGTGCCAGCAGCTTGGGTAGCGGGGGGGCCGGGTATACAGATACGCAGTATTTT. This gives the protein CASSLGSGGAGYTDTQYF.

V is TRBV6-1 and J is TRBJ1-3; D is uncertain. Germline lookup yields CDR1 MNHNS and CDR2 SASEGT. Deletions cut 2 bases from V and 3 bases from J, with 8 bases between. This CDR3 is 14 amino acids long. The CDR3 bases are TGTGCCAGCAGTGAAAGGTCAGGTGGAAACACCATATATTTT. As protein: CASSERSGGNTIYF.

This clone has just a few counts. The chain has TRBV30 and TRBJ1-5; tentatively, D is TRBD1 (5 bases). CDR1 and CDR2 (germline): GTSNPN, SVGIG (reference sequence). This CDR3 has 13 amino acids. Deletions cut 0 bases from V and 6 bases from J, with 9 bases between. Here the CDR3 reads CAWSVGGSQPQHF. CDR3 nucleotides: TGTGCCTGGAGTGTGGGGGGGAGTCAGCCCCAGCATTTT.

This chain joins TRBV24-1 and TRBJ2-1; 8 nucleotides align to TRBD2. J lost 8 bases, V lost 4 bases, and 6 bases had no gene match. Germline V gene lookup returns CDR1 KGHDR and CDR2 SFDVKD. The CDR3 is 14 amino acids. CDR3 nucleotide sequence: TGTGCCACCAGTGAAGCGGGGGAACTCGATGAGCAGTTCTTC. Its translation: CATSEAGELDEQFF.

The chain is built from TRBV9 and TRBJ2-1; 11 bases agree with TRBD2. V dropped 0 bases and J dropped 7; count of bases not matched to a gene: 9. The CDR3 consists of 17 residues. CDR1 and CDR2 (germline): SGDLS, YYNGEE. The CDR3 sequence is CASSVEPLAGGKNEQFF. The CDR3 region has the DNA TGTGCCAGCAGCGTAGAACCTCTAGCGGGGGGCAAAAATGAGCAGTTCTTC.

This chain links TRBV14 with TRBJ2-6; 12 bases line up with TRBD1. This CDR3 comprises 19 residues. The germline CDR1 and CDR2 sequences are SGHDN and FVKESK. With V trimmed by 5 bases and J by 2 bases, 10 bases remained unmatched. The CDR3 sequence: CASSRPGQGARTGANVLTF. The CDR3 nucleotides are TGTGCCAGCAGCAGACCGGGACAGGGGGCCCGGACTGGGGCCAACGTCCTGACTTTC.

DNA of the CDR3: TGTGCCAGCAGCCACTTTTTGTATCCAGGGGATTTTCGGGGCAATGAGCAGTTCTTC. Translating it yields CASSHFLYPGDFRGNEQFF. This chain links TRBV6-6 with TRBJ2-1; D possibly corresponds to TRBD1 (6 bases). The CDR3 consists of 19 residues. Germline V lookup: CDR1 MNHNY, CDR2 SVGAGI (reference sequence). Trimming left V 6 bases short and J 6 bases short, with 30 bases between.

This clone was observed once. This sequence joins TRBV19 and TRBJ1-5; 7 nucleotides align to TRBD1. Germline trimming cut 6 bases from V and 4 bases from J; bases unmatched to any gene: 3. Germline CDR1 reads LNHDA; CDR2 reads SQIVND (reference sequence). This CDR3 has 13 residues. The DNA for the CDR3 is TGTGCCAGTAGCCCGGGACAGAATCAGCCCCAGCATTTT. Protein sequence: CASSPGQNQPQHF.

This clone was observed a single time. The chain combines TRBV7-2 with TRBJ2-3, with D possibly matching TRBD2 (6 bases). Germline values: CDR1 SGHTA, CDR2 FQGNSA. The CDR3 length is 14 residues. Between the trimmed V and J ends, which lost 3 bases and 0 bases, there was a span of 7 bases. Here the CDR3 DNA reads TGTGCCAGCAGCTTCGCGGGGAGCACAGATACGCAGTATTTT. Protein sequence: CASSFAGSTDTQYF.

V usage is TRBV7-2 and J usage is TRBJ1-5; D perhaps matches TRBD1 (5 bases). CDR1 SGHTA and CDR2 FQGNSA come from the germline V gene. This CDR3 region has 15 residues. Trimming left V 3 bases short and J 0 bases short, with 9 bases between. In nucleotides, the CDR3 is TGTGCCAGCAGCTTGACAGTCAATAGCAATCAGCCCCAGCATTTT. It is translated as CASSLTVNSNQPQHF.

The chain has TRBV6-4 and TRBJ1-6; D is unclear. Germline V CDR1 and CDR2: MRHNA, SNTAGT. With 7 bases removed from V and 9 bases from J, the gap between germline ends came to 13 bases. There are 13 residues in the CDR3. CDR3 coding DNA: TGTGCCAGCAAAGCGGGGAGTGGTTCACCCCTCCACTTT. Translation gives CASKAGSGSPLHF.

This clone occurred a few times. The gene calls are TRBV4-3 and TRBJ1-2; no reliable D call. The CDR3 runs to 14 residues. V lost 0 bases to trimming and J lost 6 bases, with 11 bases between them. Germline V gene sequence: CDR1 LGHNA, CDR2 YSLEER. The CDR3 sequence: CASSQEGGKHGYTF. As DNA, the CDR3 is TGCGCCAGCAGCCAAGAAGGCGGCAAACATGGCTACACCTTC.

This clone was seen a few times. The CDR3 DNA reads TGTGCCACCAGTGACCCCCGGACAGGGCCGGAGACCCAGTACTTC. Its translation is CATSDPRTGPETQYF. The rearrangement joins TRBV24-1 to TRBJ2-5, with TRBD1 matching over 8 bases. The germline V gene encodes CDR1 KGHDR and CDR2 SFDVKD. V lost 4 bases, J lost 5 bases, and 8 bases stayed unmatched. There are 15 residues in the CDR3.

The chain has TRBV28 and TRBJ1-2, with D unresolved. CDR3 length: 12 residues. Germline CDR1 is MDHEN and CDR2 is SYDVKM. The V end was cut by 2 bases, the J end by 8 bases, with 9 bases between. The CDR3 reads CASSLQVQGYTF. In DNA form, the CDR3 reads TGTGCCAGCAGTTTACAGGTTCAGGGCTACACCTTC.

As DNA, the CDR3 is TGTGCCAGCAGTGAGGGGGGCAATGAGCAGTTCTTC. As protein: CASSEGGNEQFF. The chain has TRBV6-1 and TRBJ2-1; TRBD2 might be the D (6 bases). The germline V gene encodes CDR1 MNHNS and CDR2 SASEGT. The CDR3 extends over 12 amino acids. V gave up 3 bases and J gave up 6 bases, with 6 bases separating them.

Here the CDR3 DNA reads TGTGCCAGCAGCTTAGGGGGGCAGGGGACAGCCAAAAACATTCAGTACTTC. It translates to CASSLGGQGTAKNIQYF. The V gene is TRBV11-2, the J gene TRBJ2-4; D is perhaps TRBD1 (6 bases). The CDR3 has 17 residues. CDR1 SGHAT and CDR2 FQNNGV come from the germline V gene. V gave up 1 base and J gave up 0 bases, with 13 bases separating them.

V usage is TRBV7-6 and J usage is TRBJ2-1, with TRBD2 matching over 9 bases. The germline V gene has CDR1 SGHVS and CDR2 FNYEAQ. This CDR3 region has 17 residues. V lost 2 bases, J lost 0 bases, and 5 bases stayed unmatched. The CDR3 DNA reads TGTGCCAGCAGCTTAAGGAGCGGGGGGTCCTCCTACAATGAGCAGTTCTTC. This encodes CASSLRSGGSSYNEQFF.

V is TRBV3-1 (or the pseudogene TRBV3-2) and J is TRBJ2-1; 13 nucleotides agree with TRBD2. The trim removed 0 bases at V and 5 bases at J, leaving 4 bases unmatched. In germline, CDR1 is LGHDT, CDR2 YNNKEL (reference sequence). This CDR3 spans 17 amino acids. DNA of the CDR3: TGTGCCAGCAGCCAAGATAAGGGACTAGCGGGGAACAATGAGCAGTTCTTC. Its protein product is CASSQDKGLAGNNEQFF.

This chain joins TRBV6-5 and TRBJ1-1; TRBD1 matches at 7 bases. V dropped 2 bases and J dropped 2; count of bases not matched to a gene: 5. Germline assignment: CDR1 MNHEY and CDR2 SVGAGI. The CDR3 totals 15 residues. The CDR3 protein is CASSYRGQPNTEAFF. CDR3 bases: TGTGCCAGCAGTTACAGGGGACAGCCTAACACTGAAGCTTTCTTT.

CDR3 amino acids: CAWSVTGSRAEAFF. CDR3 in DNA: TGTGCCTGGAGTGTAACTGGGAGCAGAGCTGAAGCTTTCTTT. This rearrangement joins TRBV30 to TRBJ1-1; D remains unclear. Trimming removed 0 bases from V and 6 bases from J, with 14 bases in between. CDR1 is GTSNPN and CDR2 is SVGIG in the germline V gene (reference sequence). CDR3 length: 14 residues.

This chain uses TRBV7-2 with TRBJ2-2; 7 nucleotides align to TRBD2. The junction had 11 bases not matched to a gene; V was cut back by 5 bases and J by 8 bases. CDR1 and CDR2 (germline): SGHTA, FQGNSA. The CDR3 is 15 amino acids. CDR3 sequence reads: CASSQGLNRGGELFF. The CDR3 DNA sequence: TGTGCCAGCAGCCAGGGACTAAACCGGGGAGGGGAGCTGTTTTTT.

This clone came up once. CDR3 region: CASRPSPDGYEQYF. CDR3 DNA sequence: TGTGCCAGCAGACCCAGCCCCGACGGGTACGAGCAGTACTTC. The chain joins TRBV27 to TRBJ2-7; no clear D gene. Trimming removed 6 bases from V and 4 bases from J, with 16 bases in between. The CDR3 loop spans 14 amino acids. The germline V gene encodes CDR1 MNHEY and CDR2 SMNVEV (reference sequence).

The J gene is TRBJ2-2, the V gene TRBV4-2; 15 bases are a match to TRBD2. The CDR3 loop spans 18 amino acids. Trimming removed 4 bases from V and 2 bases from J; junction bases left unmatched: 5. Germline V gives CDR1 LGHNA, CDR2 YNFKEQ. CDR3 sequence reads: CASSPGLAGGLNTGELFF. In DNA form, the CDR3 reads TGTGCCAGCAGCCCTGGACTAGCGGGGGGGCTAAACACCGGGGAGCTGTTTTTT.

This chain uses TRBV7-2 with TRBJ1-4; 7 bases line up with TRBD1. Germline V gene sequence: CDR1 SGHTA, CDR2 FQGNSA. This CDR3 contains 14 residues. Trimming at V came to 1 base and at J to 6 bases, leaving 2 bases not matched to a gene. In nucleotides, the CDR3 is TGTGCCAGCAGCTTAGGAGGGGGCTATGAAAAACTGTTTTTT. It codes for CASSLGGGYEKLFF.

The chain combines TRBV2 with TRBJ2-4; tentative D call: TRBD2 (6 bases). The length of the CDR3 is 13 residues. CDR1 is SNHLY and CDR2 is FYNNEI in the germline V gene. V lost 7 bases to trimming and J lost 5 bases, with 12 bases between them. The DNA of the CDR3 is TGTGCCAGCACGGGAGCATATCAAAACATTCAGTACTTC. This codes for CASTGAYQNIQYF.

The chain carries TRBV5-1 and TRBJ2-5; D is uncertain. The germline V gene encodes CDR1 SGHRS and CDR2 YFSETQ. This CDR3 comprises 11 residues. Trimming pared 4 bases from V and 2 bases from J, leaving 3 bases between. The CDR3 reads CASSVQETQYF. In DNA form, the CDR3 reads TGCGCCAGCAGCGTACAAGAGACCCAGTACTTC.

This clone has only one observation. The sample contains more than one DNA sequence encoding this CDR3. This chain links TRBV19 with TRBJ2-5; TRBD2 agrees at 14 bases. The V gene's germline CDR1 is LNHDA and CDR2 SQIVND (reference sequence). V lost 6 bases, J lost 4 bases, and 7 bases stayed unmatched. This CDR3 comprises 16 residues. CDR3 residues: CASSRGTSGRGETQYF. The CDR3 nucleotides read TGTGCCAGTAGCCGGGGGACTAGCGGGAGAGGAGAGACCCAGTACTTC.

This clone was found a few times. The rearrangement uses TRBV27 and TRBJ2-1, with D possibly being TRBD2 (5 bases). Germline assignment: CDR1 MNHEY and CDR2 SMNVEV (reference sequence). Trimming removed 3 bases from V and 6 bases from J, with 12 bases in between. The length of the CDR3 is 14 residues. Written as DNA, the CDR3 is TGTGCCAGCAGTTTCGGAGGCACCGGCAATGAGCAGTTCTTC. Amino acids: CASSFGGTGNEQFF.